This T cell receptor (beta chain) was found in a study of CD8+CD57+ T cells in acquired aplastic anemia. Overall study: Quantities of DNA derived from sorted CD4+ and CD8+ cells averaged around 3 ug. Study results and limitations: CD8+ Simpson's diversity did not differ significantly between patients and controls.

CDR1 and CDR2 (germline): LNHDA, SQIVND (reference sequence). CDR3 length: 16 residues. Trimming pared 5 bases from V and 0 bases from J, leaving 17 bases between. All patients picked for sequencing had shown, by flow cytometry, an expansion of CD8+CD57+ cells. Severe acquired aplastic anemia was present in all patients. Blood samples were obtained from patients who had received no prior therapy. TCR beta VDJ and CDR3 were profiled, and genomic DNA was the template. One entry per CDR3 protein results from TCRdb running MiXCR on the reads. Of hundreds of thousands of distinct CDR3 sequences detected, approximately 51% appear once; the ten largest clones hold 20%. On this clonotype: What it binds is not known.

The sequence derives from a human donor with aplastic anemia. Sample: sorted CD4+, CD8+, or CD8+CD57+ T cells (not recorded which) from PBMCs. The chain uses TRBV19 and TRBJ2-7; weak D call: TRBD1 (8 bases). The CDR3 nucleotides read TGTGCCAGTAGTCAACAGGGGGGAGGGAGCTCCTACGAGCAGTACTTC. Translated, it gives CASSQQGGGSSYEQYF.